Below, 9 T cell receptor beta chains from the same sample are listed, as sequenced in a study of blood T cell repertoires in COVID-19. Libraries were prepared by immunoSEQ multiplex PCR; TCRdb keeps only in-frame clonotypes and omits some of them. Of roughly 400,000 clones in the sample, around 90% were seen once. Material: PBMCs or T cells enriched from blood (not recorded which). All receptors derive from a woman between 35 and 50 years old with acute COVID-19.

This clone was recorded only once. This sequence joins TRBV4-1 and TRBJ2-7; possible D gene TRBD2, 5 bases. This CDR3 has 15 amino acids. V was cut by 0 bases and J by 1 base, with 10 bases left in between. Germline V gene lookup returns CDR1 MGHRA and CDR2 YSYEKL. The CDR3, as DNA: TGCGCCAGCAGCCAAGACGAGGAGGTTTCCTACGAGCAGTACTTC. Residues: CASSQDEEVSYEQYF.

The chain links TRBV4-2 to TRBJ1-5; 11 nucleotides agree with TRBD1. CDR1 is LGHNA, CDR2 YNFKEQ, per germline. V shed 8 bases and J 6 bases; nucleotides not matched to a gene: 3. The CDR3 is 13 amino acids. Here the CDR3 reads CASGGTGGQPQHF. CDR3 nucleotides: TGTGCCAGCGGGGGGACAGGGGGTCAGCCCCAGCATTTT.

The chain recombines TRBV6-5 with TRBJ2-5, with D unclear. CDR3 length: 13 residues. The V end lost 10 bases, the J end lost 1 base, and 13 bases lay between the germline ends. Germline-derived CDR1 and CDR2 are MNHEY and SVGAGI. The CDR3 coding sequence is TGTGCCACACACGACACTCCCCAAGAGACCCAGTACTTC. It codes for CATHDTPQETQYF.

This chain connects TRBV20-1 to TRBJ2-5; D might be TRBD1 (6 bases). The germline gives CDR1 DFQATT, CDR2 SNEGSKA (reference sequence). Trimming shortened V by 6 bases and J by 4 bases, and 18 bases separated the two germline ends. This CDR3 has 14 residues. The CDR3 is CSASPTGTGETQYF. CDR3 coding DNA: TGCAGTGCAAGTCCCACAGGGACGGGAGAGACCCAGTACTTC.

CDR3 nucleotides: TGTGCCACCAGTGATAGGGGACAGGGACATGTGAATGAGCAGTTCTTC. This translates into CATSDRGQGHVNEQFF. The chain has TRBV24-1 and TRBJ2-1, with TRBD1 matching 9 bases. Germline-derived CDR1 and CDR2 are KGHDR and SFDVKD. Trimming cost V 3 bases and J 7 bases; bases outside gene matches: 9. The CDR3 sequence is 16 residues long.

The chain combines TRBV19 with TRBJ2-7, with a possible D match to TRBD1 (6 bases). V dropped 1 base and J dropped 4 bases, with 14 bases sitting between them. This CDR3 comprises 15 residues. Germline V gene sequence: CDR1 LNHDA, CDR2 SQIVND (reference sequence). CDR3 DNA: TGTGCCAGTAGTATAGTAGCAGGGGCTCAATACGAGCAGTACTTC. It encodes CASSIVAGAQYEQYF.

The chain uses TRBV7-8 and TRBJ1-2; no clear D gene. Looked up from germline, CDR1 is SGHVS and CDR2 is FQNEAQ. The V gene lost 5 bases and the J gene lost 3 bases, with 13 bases spanning the gap. This CDR3 has 14 residues. This CDR3 is CASSPRGGDYGYTF. The CDR3 nucleotides read TGTGCCAGCAGCCCCCGGGGAGGAGACTATGGCTACACCTTC. Filled out from reference TRBV7-8 and TRBJ1-2, the complete variable domain reads GAGVSQSPRYKVAKRGQDVALRCDPISGHVSLFWYQQALGQGPEFLTYFQNEAQLDKSGLPSDRFFAERPEGSVSTLKIQRTQQEDSAVYLCASSPRGGDYGYTFGSGTRLTVV.

Only one count was recorded for this clone. CDR3 protein: CASSLSSGAYNEQFF. The CDR3 DNA sequence: TGTGCCAGCAGCCTCTCCAGCGGGGCATACAATGAGCAGTTCTTC. V and J are TRBV7-9 and TRBJ2-1; 7 bases map to TRBD2. The CDR3 is 15 amino acids. The germline CDR1 and CDR2 sequences are SEHNR and FQNEAQ (reference sequence). The J segment lost 4 bases and the V segment lost 5 bases, leaving 8 bases of the junction unmatched.

The rearrangement uses TRBV10-1 and TRBJ1-3; D is possibly TRBD1 (5 bases). Germline V gives CDR1 WNHNN, CDR2 SYGVQD (reference sequence). Trimming cost V 8 bases and J 0 bases, with 11 bases left between them. The CDR3 runs to 14 residues. CDR3 sequence reads: CASSRGSSGNTIYF. As DNA, the CDR3 is TGCGCCAGCTCTCGGGGGAGCTCTGGAAACACCATATATTTT.